This T cell receptor beta chain was captured by sequencing in a study of cytomegalovirus exposure and HLA in healthy donors. Study results and caveats: A later analysis linked a missense variant in DCLRE1C to the trimming of TCR beta V and J genes. Cytomegalovirus-associated TCR beta chains were listed, numbering 150 to 200.

It was with 60 Vbeta and 13 Jbeta primers that the PCR ran. Produced via immunoSEQ multiplex PCR; TCRdb's table is partial and in-frame only. Counted here are some 90,000 clones, about 79% occurring once; the ten biggest clones make up 6%. Despite likely unrecorded immune exposures, the donors were nominally healthy at the time of sampling. This CDR3 region has 13 residues. CDR1 is MNHEY and CDR2 is SMNVEV in the germline V gene (reference sequence). Trimming stripped 2 bases from V and 5 bases from J, with 9 bases between. A remark on this clone: Its antigen is currently unknown.

V and J are TRBV27 and TRBJ2-5; D is undetermined. The receptor was isolated from a female donor in good health and CMV-seronegative. The sequencing sample was made of PBMCs. CDR3 sequence (DNA): TGTGCCAGCAGTTTAATCCCGAGGGAGACCCAGTACTTC. It encodes CASSLIPRETQYF.